Sequencing of this TCR beta chain was carried out in a study of blood T cell repertoires in COVID-19. As for the study in general: Acute and convalescent COVID-19 specimens originated in the United States, Italy and Spain. T cells, B-cell-depleted T cells, or PBMCs provided the cDNA or gDNA that served as material.

The CDR3 is made up of 15 amino acids. The V end was cut by 6 bases, the J end by 0 bases, with 12 bases between. CDR1 is SSHAT, CDR2 FNYEAQ, per germline (reference sequence). Sequenced by immunoSEQ multiplex PCR; TCRdb stores in-frame clones only, minus some. The data show roughly 130,000 clones, roughly 86% seen once. The source material was PBMCs or T cells enriched from blood (not recorded which). This sequence joins TRBV7-7 and TRBJ2-4; a weak D match, TRBD1 (5 bases). This receptor was taken from a woman between 45 and 60 years old with acute COVID-19. The DNA of the CDR3 is TGTGCCAGCAGTTACAGGTACCTAGCCAAAAACATTCAGTACTTC. It yields the protein CASSYRYLAKNIQYF.